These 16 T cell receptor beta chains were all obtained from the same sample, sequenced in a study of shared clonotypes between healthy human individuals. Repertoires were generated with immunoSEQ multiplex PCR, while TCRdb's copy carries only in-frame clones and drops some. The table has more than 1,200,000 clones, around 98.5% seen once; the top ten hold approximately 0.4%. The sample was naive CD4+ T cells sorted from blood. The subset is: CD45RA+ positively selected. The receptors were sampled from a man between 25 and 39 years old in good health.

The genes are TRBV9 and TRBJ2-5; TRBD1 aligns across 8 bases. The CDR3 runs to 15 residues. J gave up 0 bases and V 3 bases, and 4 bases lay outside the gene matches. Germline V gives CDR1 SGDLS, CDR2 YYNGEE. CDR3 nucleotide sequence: TGTGCCAGCAGCGAAAGGGACAGGTACCAAGAGACCCAGTACTTC. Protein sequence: CASSERDRYQETQYF.

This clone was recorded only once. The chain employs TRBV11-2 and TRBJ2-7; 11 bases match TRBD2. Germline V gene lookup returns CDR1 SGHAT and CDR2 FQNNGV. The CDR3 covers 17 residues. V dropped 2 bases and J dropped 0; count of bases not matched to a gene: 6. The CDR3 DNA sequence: TGTGCCAGCAGCTTAACTAGCGGGAGTCATCTCTCCTACGAGCAGTACTTC. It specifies CASSLTSGSHLSYEQYF.

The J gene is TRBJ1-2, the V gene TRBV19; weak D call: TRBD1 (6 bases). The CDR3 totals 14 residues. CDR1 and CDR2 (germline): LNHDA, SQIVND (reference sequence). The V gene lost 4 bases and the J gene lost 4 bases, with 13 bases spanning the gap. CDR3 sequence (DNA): TGTGCCAGTAGTAAGGGGGGCTCCCCCTATGGCTACACCTTC. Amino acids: CASSKGGSPYGYTF.

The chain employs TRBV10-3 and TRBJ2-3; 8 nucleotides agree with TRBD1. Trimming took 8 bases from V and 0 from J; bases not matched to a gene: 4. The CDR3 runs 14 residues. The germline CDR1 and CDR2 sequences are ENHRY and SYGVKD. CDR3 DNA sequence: TGTGCCATCCTGGGACAGGCTAGCACAGATACGCAGTATTTT. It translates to CAILGQASTDTQYF.

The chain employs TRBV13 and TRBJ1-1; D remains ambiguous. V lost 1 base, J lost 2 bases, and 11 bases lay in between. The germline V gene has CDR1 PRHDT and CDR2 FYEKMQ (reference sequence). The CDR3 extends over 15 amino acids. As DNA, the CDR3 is TGTGCCAGCAGCTTAGCAGTCCGTTTTAACACTGAAGCTTTCTTT. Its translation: CASSLAVRFNTEAFF.

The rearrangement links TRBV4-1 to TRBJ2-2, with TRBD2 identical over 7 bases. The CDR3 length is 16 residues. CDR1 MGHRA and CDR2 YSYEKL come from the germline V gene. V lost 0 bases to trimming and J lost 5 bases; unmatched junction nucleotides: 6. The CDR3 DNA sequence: TGCGCCAGCAGCCAAGATCCCGGGACTAAGACCGGGGAGCTGTTTTTT. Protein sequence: CASSQDPGTKTGELFF.

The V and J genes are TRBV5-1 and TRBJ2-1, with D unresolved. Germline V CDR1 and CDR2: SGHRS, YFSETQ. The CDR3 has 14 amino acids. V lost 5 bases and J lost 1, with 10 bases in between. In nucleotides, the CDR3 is TGCGCCAGCAGTTGGGGAACTTCCTACAATGAGCAGTTCTTC. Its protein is CASSWGTSYNEQFF. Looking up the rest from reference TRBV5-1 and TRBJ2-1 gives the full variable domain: KAGVTQTPRYLIKTRGQQVTLSCSPISGHRSVSWYQQTPGQGLQFLFEYFSETQRNKGNFPGRFSGRQFSNSRSEMNVSTLELGDSALYLCASSWGTSYNEQFFGPGTRLTVL.

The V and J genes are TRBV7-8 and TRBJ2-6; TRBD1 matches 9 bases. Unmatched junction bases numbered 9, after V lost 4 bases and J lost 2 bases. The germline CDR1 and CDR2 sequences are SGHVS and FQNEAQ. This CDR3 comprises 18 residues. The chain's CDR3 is CASSWGTGSGAGANVLTF. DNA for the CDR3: TGTGCCAGCAGCTGGGGGACAGGGAGTGGGGCTGGGGCCAACGTCCTGACTTTC.

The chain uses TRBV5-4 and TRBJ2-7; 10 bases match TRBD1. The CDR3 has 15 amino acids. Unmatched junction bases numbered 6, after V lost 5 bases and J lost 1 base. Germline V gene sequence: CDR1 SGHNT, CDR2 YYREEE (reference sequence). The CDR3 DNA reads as TGTGCCAGCAGGCGGGACAGGGGTCTATCCTACGAGCAGTACTTC. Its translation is CASRRDRGLSYEQYF.

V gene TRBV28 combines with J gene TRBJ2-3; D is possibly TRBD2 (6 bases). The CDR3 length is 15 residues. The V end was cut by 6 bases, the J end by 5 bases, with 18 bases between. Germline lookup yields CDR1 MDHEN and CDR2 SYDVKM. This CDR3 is CASSPPEGRVDTQYF. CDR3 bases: TGTGCCAGCAGCCCCCCGGAGGGCCGAGTAGATACGCAGTATTTT.

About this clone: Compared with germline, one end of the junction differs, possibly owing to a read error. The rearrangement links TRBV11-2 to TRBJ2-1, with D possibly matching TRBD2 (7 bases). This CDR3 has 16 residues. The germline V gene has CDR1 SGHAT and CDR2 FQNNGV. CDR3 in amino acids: CASSPLWAGALNELFF. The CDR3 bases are TGTGCCAGCAGCCCGCTCTGGGCGGGGGCCCTCAATGAGCTGTTCTTC. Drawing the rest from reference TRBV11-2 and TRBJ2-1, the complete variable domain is EAGVAQSPRYKIIEKRQSVAFWCNPISGHATLYWYQQILGQGPKLLIQFQNNGVVDDSQLPKDRFSAERLKGVDSTLKIQPAKLEDSAVYLCASSPLWAGALNELFFGPGTRLTVL.

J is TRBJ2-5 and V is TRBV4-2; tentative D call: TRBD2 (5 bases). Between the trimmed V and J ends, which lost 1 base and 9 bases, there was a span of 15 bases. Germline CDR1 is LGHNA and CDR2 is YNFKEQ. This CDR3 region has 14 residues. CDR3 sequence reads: CASSQGSASAAQYF. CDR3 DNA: TGTGCCAGCAGCCAAGGTAGCGCCTCAGCGGCCCAGTACTTC.

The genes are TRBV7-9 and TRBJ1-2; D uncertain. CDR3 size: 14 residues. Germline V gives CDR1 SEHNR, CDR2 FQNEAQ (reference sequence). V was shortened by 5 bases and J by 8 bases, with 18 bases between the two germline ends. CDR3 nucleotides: TGTGCCAGCAGCCCTAGGGCCCCGGGAGTGGGCTACACCTTC. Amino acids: CASSPRAPGVGYTF.

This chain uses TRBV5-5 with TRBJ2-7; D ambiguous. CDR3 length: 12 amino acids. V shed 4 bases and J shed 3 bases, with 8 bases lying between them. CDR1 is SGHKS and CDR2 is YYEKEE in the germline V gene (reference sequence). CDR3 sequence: CASSLIHYEQYF. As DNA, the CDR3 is TGTGCCAGCAGCCTCATACACTACGAGCAGTACTTC.

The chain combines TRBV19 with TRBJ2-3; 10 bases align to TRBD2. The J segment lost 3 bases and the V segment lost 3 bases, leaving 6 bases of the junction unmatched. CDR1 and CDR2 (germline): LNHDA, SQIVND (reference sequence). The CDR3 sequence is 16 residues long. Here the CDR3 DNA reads TGTGCCAGTAGTATCAGTAGCGGGAGGATTACAGATACGCAGTATTTT. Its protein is CASSISSGRITDTQYF. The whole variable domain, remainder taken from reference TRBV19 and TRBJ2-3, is DGGITQSPKYLFRKEGQNVTLSCEQNLNHDAMYWYRQDPGQGLRLIYYSQIVNDFQKGDIAEGYSVSREKKESFPLTVTSAQKNPTAFYLCASSISSGRITDTQYFGPGTRLTVL.

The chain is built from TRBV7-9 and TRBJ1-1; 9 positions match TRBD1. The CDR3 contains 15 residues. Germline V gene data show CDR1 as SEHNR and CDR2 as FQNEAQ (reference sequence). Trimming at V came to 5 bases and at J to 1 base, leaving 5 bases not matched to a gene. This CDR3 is CASSRSGQGNTEAFF. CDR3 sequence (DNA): TGTGCCAGCAGCCGATCGGGACAGGGGAACACTGAAGCTTTCTTT.